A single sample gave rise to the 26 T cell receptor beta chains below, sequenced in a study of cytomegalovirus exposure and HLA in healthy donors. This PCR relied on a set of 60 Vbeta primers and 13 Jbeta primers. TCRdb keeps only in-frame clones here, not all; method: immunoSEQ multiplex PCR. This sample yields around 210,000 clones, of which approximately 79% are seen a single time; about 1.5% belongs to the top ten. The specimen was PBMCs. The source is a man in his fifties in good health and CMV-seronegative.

The DNA of the CDR3 is TGTGCCAGCAGTGGCCGGACAGTCAAAATCTACGAGCAGTACTTC. It is translated as CASSGRTVKIYEQYF. The chain has TRBV2 and TRBJ2-7; the D gene is possibly TRBD1 (6 bases). This CDR3 comprises 15 residues. In germline, CDR1 is SNHLY, CDR2 FYNNEI. The V gene lost 4 bases and the J gene lost 3 bases, with 16 bases spanning the gap.

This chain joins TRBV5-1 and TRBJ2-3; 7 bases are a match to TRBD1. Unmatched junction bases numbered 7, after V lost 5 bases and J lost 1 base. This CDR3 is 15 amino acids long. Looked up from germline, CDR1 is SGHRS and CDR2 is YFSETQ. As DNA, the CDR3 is TGCGCCAGCAGATCCACCGGGACAGGCACAGATACGCAGTATTTT. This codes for CASRSTGTGTDTQYF.

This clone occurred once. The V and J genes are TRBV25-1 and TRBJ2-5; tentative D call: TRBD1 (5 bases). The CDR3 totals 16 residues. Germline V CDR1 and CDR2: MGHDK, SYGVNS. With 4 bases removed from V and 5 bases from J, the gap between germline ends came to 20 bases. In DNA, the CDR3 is TGTGCCAGCAGTGCCCCCTTAGGGGCGGATGAGGAGACCCAGTACTTC. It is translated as CASSAPLGADEETQYF.

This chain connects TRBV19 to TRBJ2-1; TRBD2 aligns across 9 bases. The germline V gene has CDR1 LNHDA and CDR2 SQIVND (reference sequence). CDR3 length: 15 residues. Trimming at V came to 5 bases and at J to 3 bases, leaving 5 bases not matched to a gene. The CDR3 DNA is TGTGCCAGTAGTGCGGCGGGAGGGATCTACAATGAGCAGTTCTTC. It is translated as CASSAAGGIYNEQFF.

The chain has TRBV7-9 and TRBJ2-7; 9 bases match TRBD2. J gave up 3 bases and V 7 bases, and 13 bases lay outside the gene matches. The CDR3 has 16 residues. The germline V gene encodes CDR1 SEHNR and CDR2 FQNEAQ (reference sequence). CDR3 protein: CASNPPGLAYSYEQYF. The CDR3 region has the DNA TGTGCCAGCAACCCTCCGGGACTAGCTTACAGCTACGAGCAGTACTTC.

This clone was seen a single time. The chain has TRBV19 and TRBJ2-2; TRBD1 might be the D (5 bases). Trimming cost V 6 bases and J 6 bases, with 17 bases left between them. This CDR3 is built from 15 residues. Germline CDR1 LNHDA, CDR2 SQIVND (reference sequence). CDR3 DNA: TGTGCCAGTAGGAGGAGTAGTAGGGGATCCGGGGAGCTGTTTTTT. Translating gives CASRRSSRGSGELFF. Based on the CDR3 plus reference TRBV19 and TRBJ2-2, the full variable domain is DGGITQSPKYLFRKEGQNVTLSCEQNLNHDAMYWYRQDPGQGLRLIYYSQIVNDFQKGDIAEGYSVSREKKESFPLTVTSAQKNPTAFYLCASRRSSRGSGELFFGEGSRLTVL.

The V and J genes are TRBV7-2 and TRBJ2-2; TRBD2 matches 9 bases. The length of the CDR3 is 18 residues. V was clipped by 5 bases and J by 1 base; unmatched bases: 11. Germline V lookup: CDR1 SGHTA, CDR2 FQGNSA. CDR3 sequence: CASSPEAGGPQNTGELFF. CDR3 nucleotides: TGTGCCAGCAGCCCAGAGGCGGGAGGGCCTCAGAACACCGGGGAGCTGTTTTTT.

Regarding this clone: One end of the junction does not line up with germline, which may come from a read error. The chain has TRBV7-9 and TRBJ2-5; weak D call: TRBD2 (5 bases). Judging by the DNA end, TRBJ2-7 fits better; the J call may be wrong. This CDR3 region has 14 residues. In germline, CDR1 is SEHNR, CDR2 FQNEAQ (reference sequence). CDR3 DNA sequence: TGTGCCAGCAGCCCCCGCGGGTCGTCCTCCGAGCAGTACTTC. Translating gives CASSPRGSSSEQYF.

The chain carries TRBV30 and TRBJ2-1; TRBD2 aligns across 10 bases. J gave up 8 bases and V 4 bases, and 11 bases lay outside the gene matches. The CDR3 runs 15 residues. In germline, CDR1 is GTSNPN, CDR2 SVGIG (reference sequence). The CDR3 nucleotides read TGTGCCTGGACTCGAGGGGTAGCGGGAGGATATGAGCAGTTCTTC. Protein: CAWTRGVAGGYEQFF. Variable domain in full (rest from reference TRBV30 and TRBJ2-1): SQTIHQWPATLVQPVGSPLSLECTVEGTSNPNLYWYRQAAGRGLQLLFYSVGIGQISSEVPQNLSASRPQDRQFILSSKKLLLSDSGFYLCAWTRGVAGGYEQFFGPGTRLTVL.

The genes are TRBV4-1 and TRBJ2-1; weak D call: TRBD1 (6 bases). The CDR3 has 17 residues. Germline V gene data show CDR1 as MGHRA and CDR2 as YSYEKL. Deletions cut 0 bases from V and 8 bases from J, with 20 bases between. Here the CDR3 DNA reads TGCGCCAGCAGCCAAGAAAAGAACAGGGCGATTTTTGATGAGCAGTTCTTC. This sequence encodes CASSQEKNRAIFDEQFF.

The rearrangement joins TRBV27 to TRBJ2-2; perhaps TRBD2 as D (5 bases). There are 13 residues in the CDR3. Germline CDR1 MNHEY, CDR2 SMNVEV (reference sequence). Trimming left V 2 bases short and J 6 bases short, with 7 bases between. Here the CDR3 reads CASSLLAPGELFF. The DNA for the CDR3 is TGTGCCAGCAGTTTACTAGCCCCCGGGGAGCTGTTTTTT.

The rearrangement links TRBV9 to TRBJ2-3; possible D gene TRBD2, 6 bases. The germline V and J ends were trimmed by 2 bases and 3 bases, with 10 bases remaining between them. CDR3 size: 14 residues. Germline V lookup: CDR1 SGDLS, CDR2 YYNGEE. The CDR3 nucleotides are TGTGCCAGCAGCGTTCGGGAGCGGACAGATACGCAGTATTTT. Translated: CASSVRERTDTQYF. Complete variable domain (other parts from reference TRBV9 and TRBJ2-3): DSGVTQTPKHLITATGQRVTLRCSPRSGDLSVYWYQQSLDQGLQFLIQYYNGEERAKGNILERFSAQQFPDLHSELNLSSLELGDSALYFCASSVRERTDTQYFGPGTRLTVL.

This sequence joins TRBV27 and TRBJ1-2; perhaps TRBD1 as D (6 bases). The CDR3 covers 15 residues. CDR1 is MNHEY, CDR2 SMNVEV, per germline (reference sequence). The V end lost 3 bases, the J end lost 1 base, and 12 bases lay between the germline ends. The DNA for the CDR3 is TGTGCCAGCAGTTTTGAGCAGGGGCTTAACTATGGCTACACCTTC. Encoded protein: CASSFEQGLNYGYTF.

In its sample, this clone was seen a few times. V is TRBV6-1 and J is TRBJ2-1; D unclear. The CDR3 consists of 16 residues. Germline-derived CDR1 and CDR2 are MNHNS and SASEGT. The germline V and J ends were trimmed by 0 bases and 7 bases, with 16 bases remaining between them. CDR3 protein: CASSEALGVTYNEQFF. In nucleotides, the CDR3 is TGTGCCAGCAGTGAAGCGTTAGGAGTTACTTATAATGAGCAGTTCTTC.

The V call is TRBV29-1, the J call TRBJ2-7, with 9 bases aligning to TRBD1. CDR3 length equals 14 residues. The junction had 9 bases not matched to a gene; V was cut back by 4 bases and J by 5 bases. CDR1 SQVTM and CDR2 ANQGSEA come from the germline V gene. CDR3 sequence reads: CSVVLRDRANEQYF. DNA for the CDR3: TGCAGCGTTGTTCTTCGGGACAGGGCGAACGAGCAGTACTTC.

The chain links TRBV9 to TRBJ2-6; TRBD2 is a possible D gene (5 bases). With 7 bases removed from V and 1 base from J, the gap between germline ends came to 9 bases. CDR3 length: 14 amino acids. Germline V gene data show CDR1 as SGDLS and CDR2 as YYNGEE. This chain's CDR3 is CASGPGSGANVLTF. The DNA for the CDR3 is TGTGCCAGCGGCCCGGGATCTGGGGCCAACGTCCTGACTTTC. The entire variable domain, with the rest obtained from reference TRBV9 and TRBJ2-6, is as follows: DSGVTQTPKHLITATGQRVTLRCSPRSGDLSVYWYQQSLDQGLQFLIQYYNGEERAKGNILERFSAQQFPDLHSELNLSSLELGDSALYFCASGPGSGANVLTFGAGSRLTVL.

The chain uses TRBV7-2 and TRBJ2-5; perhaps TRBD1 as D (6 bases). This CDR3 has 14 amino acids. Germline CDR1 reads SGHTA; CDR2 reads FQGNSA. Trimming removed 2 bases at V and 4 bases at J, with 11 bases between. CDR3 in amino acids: CASSLSGRGETQYF. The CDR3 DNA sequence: TGTGCCAGCAGCTTATCGGGCAGGGGAGAGACCCAGTACTTC.

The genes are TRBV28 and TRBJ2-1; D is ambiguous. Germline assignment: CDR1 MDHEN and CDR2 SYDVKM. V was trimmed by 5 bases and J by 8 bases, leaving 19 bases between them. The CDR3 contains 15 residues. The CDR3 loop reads CASSPLTRGFDEQFF. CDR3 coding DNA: TGTGCCAGCAGTCCACTGACCAGAGGTTTCGATGAGCAGTTCTTC.

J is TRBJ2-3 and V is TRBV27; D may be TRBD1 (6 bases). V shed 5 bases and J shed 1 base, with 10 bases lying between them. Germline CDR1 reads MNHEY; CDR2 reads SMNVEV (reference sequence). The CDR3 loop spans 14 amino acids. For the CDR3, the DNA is TGTGCCAGCAGTAGGAAGGGGGGCACAGATACGCAGTATTTT. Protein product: CASSRKGGTDTQYF.

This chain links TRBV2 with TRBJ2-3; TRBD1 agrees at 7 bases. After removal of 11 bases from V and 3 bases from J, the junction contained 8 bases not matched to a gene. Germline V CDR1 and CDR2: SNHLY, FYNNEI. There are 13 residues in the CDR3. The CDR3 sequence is CADEGAGTDTQYF. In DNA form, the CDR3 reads TGTGCCGATGAGGGGGCTGGGACAGATACGCAGTATTTT.

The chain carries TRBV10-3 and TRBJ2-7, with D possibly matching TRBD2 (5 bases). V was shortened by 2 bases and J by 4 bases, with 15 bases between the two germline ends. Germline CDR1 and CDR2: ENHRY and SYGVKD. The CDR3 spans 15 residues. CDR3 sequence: CAISEPGGWEYEQYF. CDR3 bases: TGTGCCATCAGTGAGCCTGGCGGTTGGGAGTACGAGCAGTACTTC.

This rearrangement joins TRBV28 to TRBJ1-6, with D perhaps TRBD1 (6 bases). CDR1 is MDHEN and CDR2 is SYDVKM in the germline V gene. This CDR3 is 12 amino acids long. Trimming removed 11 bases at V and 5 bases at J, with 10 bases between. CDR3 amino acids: CAEGQNNSPLHF. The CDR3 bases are TGTGCCGAAGGACAGAATAATTCACCCCTCCACTTT.

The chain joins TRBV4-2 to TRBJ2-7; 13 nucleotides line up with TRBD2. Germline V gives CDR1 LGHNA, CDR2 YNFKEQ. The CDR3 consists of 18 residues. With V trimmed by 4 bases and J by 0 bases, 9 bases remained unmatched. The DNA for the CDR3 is TGTGCCAGCAGCCGAGCCGGGACTAGCGGGGTTAGCTCCTACGAGCAGTACTTC. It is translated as CASSRAGTSGVSSYEQYF.

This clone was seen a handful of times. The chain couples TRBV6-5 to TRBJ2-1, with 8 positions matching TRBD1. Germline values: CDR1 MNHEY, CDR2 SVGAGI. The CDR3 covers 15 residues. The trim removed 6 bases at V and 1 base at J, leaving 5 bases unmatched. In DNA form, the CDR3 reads TGTGCCAGCAGACCAACAGGGGGGTCCTACAATGAGCAGTTCTTC. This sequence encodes CASRPTGGSYNEQFF.

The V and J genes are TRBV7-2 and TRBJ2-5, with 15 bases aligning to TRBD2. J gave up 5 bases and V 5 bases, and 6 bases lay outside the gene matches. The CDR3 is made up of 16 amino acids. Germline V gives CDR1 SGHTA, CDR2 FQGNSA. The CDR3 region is CASSLGTSGRRETQYF. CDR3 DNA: TGTGCCAGCAGCCTGGGGACTAGCGGGAGGCGGGAGACCCAGTACTTC.

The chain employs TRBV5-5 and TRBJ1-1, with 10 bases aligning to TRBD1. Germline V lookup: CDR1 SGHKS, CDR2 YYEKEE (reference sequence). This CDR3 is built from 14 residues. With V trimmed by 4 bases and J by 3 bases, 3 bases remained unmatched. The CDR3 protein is CASSPGQGYTEAFF. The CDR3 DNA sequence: TGTGCCAGCAGCCCGGGACAGGGGTACACTGAAGCTTTCTTT. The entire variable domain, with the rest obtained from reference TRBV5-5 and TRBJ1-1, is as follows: DAGVTQSPTHLIKTRGQQVTLRCSPISGHKSVSWYQQVLGQGPQFIFQYYEKEERGRGNFPDRFSARQFPNYSSELNVNALLLGDSALYLCASSPGQGYTEAFFGQGTRLTVV.